This T cell receptor (beta chain) originates from a study of blood T cell repertoires in COVID-19 (dated by TCRdb to about 2020). As for the study more broadly: Samples from collaborators originated in the United States, Italy and Spain and spanned both the acute and convalescent phases of COVID-19. The material from the prospective study consisted of cDNA or gDNA derived from T cells, B-cell-depleted T cells, or PBMCs. The dataset comprised deeply sampled blood TCRbeta repertoires from subjects exposed to, actively infected with, or recovered from COVID-19. A freely available public database, intended as a resource for researchers studying the immune response to SARS-CoV-2, is where the repertoires were released. Samples came from the ongoing ImmuneRACE study (first 160 participants) plus 1,254 subjects from 6 global collaborators. Nearly every sample came with metadata listing a de-identified subject ID, COVID-19 status, age in years and sex. Where HLA class I and class II types were available, the types were taken from metadata supplied by the sample provider, not from assay-based typing. Results the study describes overall, beyond this receptor: The quantity of clinical and demographic metadata differed by source and by participant and was supplied without curation.

Whole blood was collected in K2EDTA tubes by collaborating institutions according to the institutions' own protocols. For TCRbeta analysis, collaborators shipped samples as frozen whole blood, isolated PBMCs, or DNA extracted from either of those sample types. About this clone itself: Its recognized antigen is unknown. Base qualities are not at hand, and no much larger clone is one base apart.

TCRbeta CDR3 regions were amplified from genomic DNA by means of the immunoSEQ Assay, a bias-controlled multiplex PCR. The original methods were these. Nucleated cell counts per sample were estimated from amplification of reference gene primers within the assay. Sequence reads were collapsed and filtered to measure the absolute abundance of every unique TCRbeta CDR3 rearrangement. For each sample, productive Simpson clonality was calculated by taking the square root of Simpson's diversity index across productive rearrangements. Drawn from immuneACCESS, this table holds only the in-frame rearrangements with V and J called that TCRdb kept. Clones are partly lost; checked studies trace under half to an unresolved V gene and leave the rest unexplained. The V and J calls and clone size are taken from that table; D and trimming were inferred from the DNA. Here the sample has 200,000 to 250,000 clones; 88% occur a single time. The ten largest clones take up around 2.9% of the sample.

The CDR3 holds 14 amino acids from the cysteine to the phenylalanine. Only CDR3 DNA remains: 42 bases, in frame from the first base. The germline V gene (reference sequence) supplies CDR1 SEHNR and CDR2 FQNEAQ. V loses 5 bases at its end and J loses 1 base; junction bases beyond the gene matches: 3. The sequence links TRBV7-9 to TRBJ2-5; 8 nucleotides in the junction match TRBD1. The receptor was isolated from a woman aged 60-75 years with acute or convalescent COVID-19. Source material: peripheral blood. In nucleotides, the sequence is TGTGCCAGCAGCGAGGACAGGGCCCAAGAGACCCAGTACTTC. The translation is CASSEDRAQETQYF.